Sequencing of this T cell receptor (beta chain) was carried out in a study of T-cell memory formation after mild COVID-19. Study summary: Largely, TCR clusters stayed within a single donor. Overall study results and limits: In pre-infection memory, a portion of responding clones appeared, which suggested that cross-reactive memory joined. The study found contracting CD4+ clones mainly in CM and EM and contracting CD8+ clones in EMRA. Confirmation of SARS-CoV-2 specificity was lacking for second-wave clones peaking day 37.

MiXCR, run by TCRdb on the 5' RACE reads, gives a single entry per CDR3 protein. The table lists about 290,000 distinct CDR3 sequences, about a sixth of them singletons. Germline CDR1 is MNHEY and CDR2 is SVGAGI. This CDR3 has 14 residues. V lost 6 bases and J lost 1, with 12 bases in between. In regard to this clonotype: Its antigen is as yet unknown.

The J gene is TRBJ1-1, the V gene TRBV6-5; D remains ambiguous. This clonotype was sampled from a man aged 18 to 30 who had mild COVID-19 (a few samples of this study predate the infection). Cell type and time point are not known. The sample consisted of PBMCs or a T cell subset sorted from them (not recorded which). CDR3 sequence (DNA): TGTGCCAGCAGCCCCCGTTTGGAGAACACTGAAGCTTTCTTT. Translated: CASSPRLENTEAFF.